Included here is one T cell receptor beta chain sequence, with context. The junction differs from germline at one of its ends, possibly a read error. Some clones are missing from TCRdb's copy, which holds only in-frame ones; the method was immunoSEQ multiplex PCR. The data contain fewer than 100,000 clones, around 87% of them singletons. The data were obtained in a study of blood T cell repertoires in COVID-19. Specimen: peripheral blood. This clonotype was obtained from a woman of 80 years or more with acute or convalescent COVID-19.

CDR3 sequence reads: CASSLDGTSGDTQYF. The CDR3 nucleotides read TGTGCTAGCAGCTTAGACGGGACTAGTGGAGATACGCAGTATTTT. The chain joins TRBV7-7 to TRBJ2-3; 8 bases fit TRBD2. Germline V gene sequence: CDR1 SSHAT, CDR2 FNYEAQ (reference sequence). This CDR3 has 15 amino acids.